The 22 T cell receptor beta chains in this list originate from one sample, sequenced in a study of control samples from healthy donors and cancer patients. Here immunoSEQ multiplex PCR was the method, and the copy in TCRdb shows in-frame clones only, minus some. This table has 100,000 to 150,000 clones, roughly 90% appearing once. The sequenced material came from blood. These TCRs come from a middle-aged man in good health.

The rearrangement uses TRBV6-1 and TRBJ2-7, with 7 bases fitting TRBD1. J gave up 2 bases and V 2 bases, and 6 bases lay outside the gene matches. This CDR3 is 15 amino acids long. In germline, CDR1 is MNHNS, CDR2 SASEGT. The CDR3 is CASSEPGQLPYEQYF. The CDR3 region has the DNA TGTGCCAGCAGTGAACCGGGACAGTTACCCTACGAGCAGTACTTC.

The rearrangement uses TRBV2 and TRBJ1-1, with D unresolved. CDR1 is SNHLY, CDR2 FYNNEI, per germline. Trimming took 6 bases from V and 7 from J, leaving 18 bases between them. This CDR3 has 14 residues. The CDR3 here is CASRPWRPESEAFF. The CDR3 nucleotides read TGTGCCAGCAGACCTTGGAGGCCGGAGAGTGAAGCTTTCTTT.

V usage is TRBV5-1 and J usage is TRBJ1-1, with a possible D match to TRBD1 (6 bases). This CDR3 spans 15 amino acids. V was clipped by 4 bases and J by 6 bases, with 19 bases between them. CDR1 is SGHRS and CDR2 is YFSETQ in the germline V gene. CDR3 loop: CASSLTQTGGAEAFF. The DNA of the CDR3 is TGCGCCAGCAGCCTAACTCAGACAGGCGGCGCTGAAGCTTTCTTT. The full variable domain, its missing parts supplied by reference TRBV5-1 and TRBJ1-1, is KAGVTQTPRYLIKTRGQQVTLSCSPISGHRSVSWYQQTPGQGLQFLFEYFSETQRNKGNFPGRFSGRQFSNSRSEMNVSTLELGDSALYLCASSLTQTGGAEAFFGQGTRLTVV.

The CDR3 bases are TGCAGCGTTGAGGACAGGGTCATTCAGTACTTC. This translates into CSVEDRVIQYF. The V gene is TRBV29-1, the J gene TRBJ2-4; TRBD1 aligns across 8 bases. The CDR3 runs to 11 residues. Germline CDR1 reads SQVTM; CDR2 reads ANQGSEA. V lost 3 bases, J lost 9 bases, and 1 base stayed unmatched.

This clone was counted a single time. The chain couples TRBV28 to TRBJ1-2; 7 bases map to TRBD1. The CDR3 is made up of 13 amino acids. Germline assignment: CDR1 MDHEN and CDR2 SYDVKM. The ends lost 4 bases at V and 7 bases at J; junction bases unmatched: 6. The CDR3 DNA is TGTGCCAGCAGTTCCCGACAGGGAGGTGGCTACACCTTC. Protein sequence: CASSSRQGGGYTF.

The chain is built from TRBV10-3 and TRBJ1-2; the D is unclear. Between the trimmed V and J ends, which lost 0 bases and 2 bases, there was a span of 4 bases. The CDR3 loop spans 13 amino acids. CDR1 is ENHRY and CDR2 is SYGVKD in the germline V gene. DNA of the CDR3: TGTGCCATCAGTGAGTCGGTAAACTATGGCTACACCTTC. Amino acid sequence: CAISESVNYGYTF.

V usage is TRBV19 and J usage is TRBJ1-2; D is ambiguous. The CDR3 has 13 amino acids. Trimming stripped 3 bases from V and 8 bases from J, with 13 bases between. Germline values: CDR1 LNHDA, CDR2 SQIVND (reference sequence). Written as DNA, the CDR3 is TGTGCCAGTAGTATGACGCTCTCGCGGGGCTACACCTTC. It is translated as CASSMTLSRGYTF.

The genes are TRBV28 and TRBJ1-5; 8 bases align to TRBD1. Trimming took 8 bases from V and 7 from J; bases not matched to a gene: 10. CDR1 and CDR2 from the germline V gene are MDHEN and SYDVKM. This CDR3 comprises 14 residues. CDR3 nucleotide sequence: TGTGCCAGCGTACCGGGACAGGACCACCAGCCCCAGCATTTT. This sequence encodes CASVPGQDHQPQHF.

The chain links TRBV28 to TRBJ1-2; no reliable D call. Per the germline V gene, CDR1 is MDHEN and CDR2 is SYDVKM. Trimming removed 5 bases from V and 7 bases from J, with 14 bases in between. CDR3 size: 13 residues. CDR3 in amino acids: CASSPPARPGYTF. The CDR3 DNA follows: TGTGCCAGCAGTCCCCCGGCAAGGCCTGGCTACACCTTC.

This rearrangement joins TRBV6-6 to TRBJ1-2, with TRBD1 matching 7 bases. The V and J ends lost 6 bases and 4 bases, in that order; junction bases with no gene match: 8. Germline lookup yields CDR1 MNHNY and CDR2 SVGAGI (reference sequence). The CDR3 is 14 residues long. CDR3 in amino acids: CASSEQGSGYGYTF. CDR3 nucleotide sequence: TGTGCCAGCAGCGAACAGGGGAGCGGCTATGGCTACACCTTC.

The V call is TRBV27, the J call TRBJ1-1, with 8 positions matching TRBD1. In germline, CDR1 is MNHEY, CDR2 SMNVEV (reference sequence). The CDR3 is made up of 13 amino acids. Trimming took 6 bases from V and 4 from J; bases not matched to a gene: 4. The CDR3 DNA sequence: TGTGCCAGCAGCAAAGACAGGGGCACTGAAGCTTTCTTT. Protein product: CASSKDRGTEAFF.

The J gene is TRBJ2-3, the V gene TRBV10-1; D tentatively fits TRBD1 or TRBD2 (5 bases each). Trimming left V 4 bases short and J 5 bases short, with 13 bases between. The CDR3 loop spans 14 amino acids. The germline CDR1 and CDR2 sequences are WNHNN and SYGVQD (reference sequence). This CDR3 is CASSGVGERDTQYF. In DNA, the CDR3 is TGCGCCAGCAGTGGAGTGGGGGAGCGAGATACGCAGTATTTT.

This chain joins TRBV12-3 or TRBV12-4 and TRBJ1-1; D uncertain. V lost 7 bases, J lost 4 bases, and 7 bases lay in between. The CDR3 totals 11 residues. CDR3 sequence reads: CASILGTEAFF. The CDR3 nucleotides read TGTGCCAGCATCCTAGGCACTGAAGCTTTCTTT.

The chain joins TRBV5-1 to TRBJ2-2, with 8 bases identical to TRBD1. Germline loops: CDR1 SGHRS, CDR2 YFSETQ. V was pared by 0 bases and J by 3 bases, with 7 bases of the junction left unmatched. The length of the CDR3 is 17 residues. For the CDR3, the DNA is TGCGCCAGCAGCTTGGGGACAGGGTACACGGACACCGGGGAGCTGTTTTTT. This translates into CASSLGTGYTDTGELFF.

The chain employs TRBV27 and TRBJ1-6; D is unresolved. CDR3 size: 17 residues. Looked up from germline, CDR1 is MNHEY and CDR2 is SMNVEV (reference sequence). The germline V and J ends were trimmed by 4 bases and 0 bases, with 13 bases remaining between them. The CDR3 loop reads CASSSRLRGSYNSPLHF. The DNA for the CDR3 is TGTGCCAGCAGTTCCCGCTTGCGGGGCTCCTATAATTCACCCCTCCACTTT.

The CDR3 nucleotides are TGTGCCAGCAGTAGGGGACTAGCGGGGGTGTGGGAGACCCAGTACTTC. Protein sequence: CASSRGLAGVWETQYF. The genes are TRBV6-2 or TRBV6-3 and TRBJ2-5; 14 bases line up with TRBD2. The CDR3 is 16 residues long. Germline CDR1 is MNHEY and CDR2 is SVGEGT. Trimming cost V 5 bases and J 5 bases; bases outside gene matches: 7.

The gene calls are TRBV23-1 and TRBJ2-7; D gene unclear. TRBV23-1 has ORF status, its function being uncertain. CDR3 length equals 13 residues. Between the trimmed V and J ends, which lost 6 bases and 3 bases, there was a span of 12 bases. CDR3 bases: TGCGCCAGCAGGCCTTGGTGGGGCTACGAGCAGTACTTC. Its protein product is CASRPWWGYEQYF.

The CDR3 loop reads CAISERGDSNEQFF. DNA of the CDR3: TGTGCCATCAGTGAAAGGGGAGACAGCAATGAGCAGTTCTTC. The J gene is TRBJ2-1, the V gene TRBV10-3, with D perhaps assigned TRBD1 or TRBD2 (5 bases each). Between the trimmed V and J ends, which lost 3 bases and 6 bases, there was a span of 12 bases. The CDR3 loop spans 14 amino acids. Germline V gene data show CDR1 as ENHRY and CDR2 as SYGVKD.

There are a few counts of this clone. The chain employs TRBV7-8 and TRBJ2-7; the D gene is possibly TRBD2 (5 bases). Per germline, CDR1 SGHVS and CDR2 FQNEAQ. This CDR3 spans 13 amino acids. V was trimmed by 3 bases and J by 7 bases, leaving 13 bases between them. In DNA, the CDR3 is TGTGCCAGCAGCTTTATAGGTCGGGAAGAGCAGTACTTC. It specifies CASSFIGREEQYF. Looking up the rest from reference TRBV7-8 and TRBJ2-7 gives the full variable domain: GAGVSQSPRYKVAKRGQDVALRCDPISGHVSLFWYQQALGQGPEFLTYFQNEAQLDKSGLPSDRFFAERPEGSVSTLKIQRTQQEDSAVYLCASSFIGREEQYFGPGTRLTVT.

In its sample, this clone was seen a few times. The rearrangement uses TRBV21-1 and TRBJ2-3; no check of the table's D call, TRBD2, against the DNA was made. TRBV21-1 is assigned pseudogene status. This CDR3 comprises 16 residues. DNA of the CDR3: TGTGCCAGCAGCATCCACGGGACTGGCGGGGGACATACGCAGTATTTT. It encodes CASSIHGTGGGHTQYF.

This chain joins TRBV5-1 and TRBJ1-1; D is uncertain. The CDR3 extends over 14 amino acids. V lost 0 bases to trimming and J lost 1 base, with 7 bases between them. From germline, CDR1 is SGHRS and CDR2 YFSETQ. The CDR3 here is CASSLEAPNTEAFF. DNA for the CDR3: TGCGCCAGCAGCTTGGAGGCACCGAACACTGAAGCTTTCTTT.

As DNA, the CDR3 is TGTGCCAGCAGTTTAGACAGTTACAATGAGCAGTTCTTC. Amino acid sequence: CASSLDSYNEQFF. The chain is built from TRBV6-6 and TRBJ2-1, with D perhaps matching TRBD1 (5 bases). The length of the CDR3 is 13 residues. Trimming left V 4 bases short and J 4 bases short, with 8 bases between. CDR1 and CDR2 (germline): MNHNY, SVGAGI (reference sequence).